This T cell receptor (beta chain) was retrieved from a study of blood T cell repertoires in COVID-19. This CDR3 region has 15 residues. Germline CDR1 and CDR2: LNHNV and YYDKDF (reference sequence). Trimming took 0 bases from V and 1 from J, leaving 7 bases between them. Some clones are missing from TCRdb's copy, which holds only in-frame ones; the method was immunoSEQ multiplex PCR. This sample has over 100,000 clones, with approximately 80% found just once. Sequenced sample: peripheral blood. The origin of this receptor is a woman at least 80 years old with active or convalescent COVID-19. This sequence joins TRBV15 and TRBJ1-3; D is uncertain. CDR3 nucleotides: TGTGCCACCAGCAGAGATCGAGGTTCTGGAAACACCATATATTTT. Protein product: CATSRDRGSGNTIYF.